This passage covers 30 T cell receptor beta chains from one sample sequenced in a study of control samples from healthy donors and cancer patients. Sequencing used immunoSEQ multiplex PCR; TCRdb keeps in-frame clones, though not all of them. The table has 75,000 to 90,000 clones, roughly nine tenths seen once; the top ten hold around a fifth. The sample comprised blood. The receptors originated from a man younger than 45 in good health.

This clone was seen a single time. The chain combines TRBV27 with TRBJ2-5; no reliable D call. This CDR3 contains 8 residues. The germline CDR1 and CDR2 sequences are MNHEY and SMNVEV (reference sequence). Trimming took off 9 bases at V and 4 bases at J, with 0 bases between the two ends. CDR3 loop: CARETQYF. In DNA form, the CDR3 reads TGTGCCAGAGAGACCCAGTACTTC.

The gene calls are TRBV7-9 and TRBJ2-5, with a weak D call TRBD2 (6 bases). From germline, CDR1 is SEHNR and CDR2 FQNEAQ (reference sequence). The CDR3 has 15 amino acids. The V end lost 3 bases, the J end lost 0 bases, and 11 bases lay between the germline ends. This chain's CDR3 is CASSLVGTYQETQYF. The CDR3 coding sequence is TGTGCCAGCAGCTTGGTAGGGACTTACCAAGAGACCCAGTACTTC.

This chain links TRBV11-2 with TRBJ1-2, with 9 bases that match TRBD1. Per germline, CDR1 SGHAT and CDR2 FQNNGV. The CDR3 extends over 16 amino acids. After removal of 0 bases from V and 8 bases from J, the junction contained 10 bases not matched to a gene. The CDR3 nucleotides read TGTGCCAGCAGCTTAGATTTCTCCGGAACAGGGGGCGGCTACACCTTC. It specifies CASSLDFSGTGGGYTF.

The chain uses TRBV19 and TRBJ2-5; 8 bases map to TRBD1. The CDR3 covers 14 residues. Trimming took 1 base from V and 5 from J; bases not matched to a gene: 3. CDR1 LNHDA and CDR2 SQIVND come from the germline V gene (reference sequence). CDR3 sequence (DNA): TGTGCCAGTAGTATAGCGGGACAGGACGAGACCCAGTACTTC. It specifies CASSIAGQDETQYF.

This chain links TRBV6-5 with TRBJ1-1; 7 bases match TRBD1. There are 13 residues in the CDR3. Germline V CDR1 and CDR2: MNHEY, SVGAGI. The CDR3 here is CATPGTANTEAFF. The CDR3 DNA is TGTGCAACTCCCGGGACAGCGAACACTGAAGCTTTCTTT.

The sample holds one count of this clone. V and J are TRBV7-2 and TRBJ1-2; a weak D match, TRBD1 (5 bases). The germline V gene has CDR1 SGHTA and CDR2 FQGNSA. V was trimmed by 1 base and J by 8 bases, leaving 14 bases between them. The CDR3 extends over 14 amino acids. The CDR3, as DNA: TGTGCCAGCAGCTTAGACGGGGGGACCTCCGGCTACACCTTC. Translating gives CASSLDGGTSGYTF.

This chain links TRBV18 with TRBJ1-1; 9 bases are a match to TRBD1. The junction had 4 bases not matched to a gene; V was cut back by 2 bases and J by 3 bases. Germline V gives CDR1 KGHSH, CDR2 LQKENI. The CDR3 runs to 15 residues. CDR3: CASSPWTGADTEAFF. CDR3 DNA sequence: TGTGCCAGCTCACCATGGACAGGGGCGGACACTGAAGCTTTCTTT.

This clone was seen only a few times. This chain connects TRBV5-1 to TRBJ1-1; 7 bases line up with TRBD1. From germline, CDR1 is SGHRS and CDR2 YFSETQ. The CDR3 is made up of 15 amino acids. Losses at the gene ends were 1 base for V and 0 bases for J; bases not matched to a gene: 3. CDR3 loop: CASSLTGTVNTEAFF. In DNA form, the CDR3 reads TGCGCCAGCAGCTTGACCGGGACAGTGAACACTGAAGCTTTCTTT. Full variable domain (rest looked up from reference TRBV5-1 and TRBJ1-1): KAGVTQTPRYLIKTRGQQVTLSCSPISGHRSVSWYQQTPGQGLQFLFEYFSETQRNKGNFPGRFSGRQFSNSRSEMNVSTLELGDSALYLCASSLTGTVNTEAFFGQGTRLTVV.

This clone was found many times. This chain links TRBV19 with TRBJ2-7; 11 positions agree with TRBD1. The CDR3 length is 15 residues. Germline CDR1 LNHDA, CDR2 SQIVND (reference sequence). V lost 5 bases and J lost 6; bases outside the gene matches: 9. The CDR3 loop is CASSGRGQGVIEQYF. The CDR3 DNA sequence: TGTGCCAGTAGTGGACGGGGACAGGGGGTAATCGAGCAGTACTTC.

The CDR3 loop is CASTQTGITEAFF. The CDR3, as DNA: TGTGCCAGCACCCAAACAGGGATCACTGAAGCTTTCTTT. The chain employs TRBV6-5 and TRBJ1-1; weak D call: TRBD1 (6 bases). V was clipped by 7 bases and J by 4 bases, with 13 bases between them. CDR1 MNHEY and CDR2 SVGAGI come from the germline V gene. The CDR3 is 13 amino acids.

The CDR3 sequence: CASSPGTVNYGYTF. DNA of the CDR3: TGCGCCAGCAGCCCGGGGACGGTAAACTATGGCTACACCTTC. This rearrangement joins TRBV4-1 to TRBJ1-2; D perhaps matches TRBD1 (5 bases). Trimming took 4 bases from V and 2 from J, leaving 11 bases between them. This CDR3 comprises 14 residues. Germline CDR1 and CDR2: MGHRA and YSYEKL.

The V call is TRBV19, the J call TRBJ2-5; 10 positions agree with TRBD1. The CDR3 covers 13 residues. V dropped 3 bases and J dropped 5; count of bases not matched to a gene: 0. The germline CDR1 and CDR2 sequences are LNHDA and SQIVND (reference sequence). The CDR3 DNA reads TGTGCCAGTAGTATGGACAGGGGGGAGACCCAGTACTTC. Its translation is CASSMDRGETQYF.

This rearrangement joins TRBV29-1 to TRBJ2-1; D gene uncertain. Germline V gives CDR1 SQVTM, CDR2 ANQGSEA. This CDR3 contains 11 residues. Trimming cost V 3 bases and J 7 bases, with 7 bases left between them. DNA for the CDR3: TGCAGCGTTGAGCCCCATAATGAGCAGTTCTTC. This encodes CSVEPHNEQFF.

This chain uses TRBV2 with TRBJ2-7; 7 positions match TRBD1. The V gene's germline CDR1 is SNHLY and CDR2 FYNNEI. The CDR3 runs 13 residues. With 6 bases clipped from V and 5 bases from J, the junction kept 7 bases outside the gene matches. The CDR3 loop reads CASRRDRENEQYF. CDR3 nucleotide sequence: TGTGCCAGCAGGCGAGACAGGGAAAACGAGCAGTACTTC. Complete variable domain (other parts from reference TRBV2 and TRBJ2-7): EPEVTQTPSHQVTQMGQEVILRCVPISNHLYFYWYRQILGQKVEFLVSFYNNEISEKSEIFDDQFSVERPDGSNFTLKIRSTKLEDSAMYFCASRRDRENEQYFGPGTRLTVT.

The rearrangement joins TRBV19 to TRBJ2-1; D gene uncertain. Trimming shortened V by 1 base and J by 0 bases, and 16 bases separated the two germline ends. The CDR3 spans 18 residues. Germline values: CDR1 LNHDA, CDR2 SQIVND (reference sequence). This CDR3 reads CASSIVAPIGTSYNEQFF. In DNA, the CDR3 is TGTGCCAGTAGTATAGTTGCCCCGATAGGAACCTCCTACAATGAGCAGTTCTTC.

This chain connects TRBV7-2 to TRBJ1-2; D gene ambiguous. Trimming took off 2 bases at V and 8 bases at J, with 12 bases between the two ends. The CDR3 runs to 13 residues. Per the germline V gene, CDR1 is SGHTA and CDR2 is FQGNSA. The CDR3 loop is CASSLRGQQGYTF. The CDR3 DNA reads TGTGCCAGCAGCTTACGAGGGCAGCAGGGCTACACCTTC.

The chain recombines TRBV5-1 with TRBJ2-4; TRBD1 matches at 7 bases. Germline loops: CDR1 SGHRS, CDR2 YFSETQ. The CDR3 consists of 15 residues. V trimming: 0 bases; J trimming: 3 bases; junction bases outside the gene matches: 3. CDR3: CASSLAGTDKNIQYF. CDR3 DNA: TGCGCCAGCAGCTTGGCCGGGACAGACAAAAACATTCAGTACTTC.

The rearrangement uses TRBV7-9 and TRBJ1-1, with D perhaps matching TRBD1 (6 bases). Germline V gives CDR1 SEHNR, CDR2 FQNEAQ (reference sequence). Trimming took 7 bases from V and 0 from J, leaving 18 bases between them. This CDR3 is 16 amino acids long. CDR3 nucleotide sequence: TGTGCCAGCACCCTGGGGGGCAGGGATGTGAACACTGAAGCTTTCTTT. Translation gives CASTLGGRDVNTEAFF.

This chain joins TRBV13 and TRBJ1-4; D is unresolved. V was trimmed by 5 bases and J by 3 bases, leaving 13 bases between them. Germline V gene sequence: CDR1 PRHDT, CDR2 FYEKMQ (reference sequence). This CDR3 has 15 amino acids. The CDR3 loop is CASSPPMGANEKLFF. In DNA form, the CDR3 reads TGTGCCAGCAGCCCCCCAATGGGAGCTAATGAAAAACTGTTTTTT. Full variable domain (outside the CDR3, taken from reference TRBV13 and TRBJ1-4): AAGVIQSPRHLIKEKRETATLKCYPIPRHDTVYWYQQGPGQDPQFLISFYEKMQSDKGSIPDRFSAQQFSDYHSELNMSSLELGDSALYFCASSPPMGANEKLFFGSGTQLSVL.

The chain couples TRBV3-1 (or the pseudogene TRBV3-2) to TRBJ2-7; 10 positions agree with TRBD2. Trimming removed 3 bases from V and 0 bases from J; junction bases left unmatched: 8. The CDR3 covers 17 residues. Germline CDR1 reads LGHDT; CDR2 reads YNNKEL (reference sequence). CDR3 amino acids: CASSHWFSGGSSYEQYV. DNA of the CDR3: TGTGCCAGCAGCCACTGGTTTAGCGGGGGGAGCTCCTACGAGCAGTACGTC.

The J gene is TRBJ2-7, the V gene TRBV6-5; tentative D call: TRBD2 (7 bases). This CDR3 region has 15 residues. CDR1 MNHEY and CDR2 SVGAGI come from the germline V gene. Trimming shortened V by 6 bases and J by 0 bases, and 15 bases separated the two germline ends. The DNA of the CDR3 is TGTGCCAGCAGGACCGGGGGGCAAAGCTCCTACGAGCAGTACGTC. Amino acid sequence: CASRTGGQSSYEQYV.

This chain connects TRBV30 to TRBJ1-2; no reliable D call. Trimming took off 7 bases at V and 8 bases at J, with 11 bases between the two ends. Germline CDR1 reads GTSNPN; CDR2 reads SVGIG (reference sequence). The CDR3 is 10 residues long. CDR3: CASARRGYTF. CDR3 sequence (DNA): TGTGCCTCTGCCCGTAGGGGCTACACCTTC.

V gene TRBV12-2 combines with J gene TRBJ2-7. TRBV12-2 represents a pseudogene. This CDR3 is 15 amino acids long. CDR3 loop: CASRLAREGTYEQYV. For the CDR3, the DNA is TGTGCAAGTCGCTTAGCGCGTGAGGGGACCTACGAGCAGTACGTC.

The chain carries TRBV6-1 and TRBJ2-7; possible D gene TRBD1, 6 bases. Trimming left V 0 bases short and J 2 bases short, with 20 bases between. Germline CDR1 is MNHNS and CDR2 is SASEGT. The CDR3 runs 18 residues. CDR3 sequence reads: CASSEALQTGDRTYEQYV. CDR3 in DNA: TGTGCCAGCAGTGAAGCCCTTCAGACAGGCGATAGGACCTACGAGCAGTACGTC.

This clone was picked up a small number of times. The chain links TRBV3-1 (or the pseudogene TRBV3-2) to TRBJ2-2; no definite D call. V gave up 1 base and J gave up 5 bases, with 11 bases separating them. The CDR3 runs to 15 residues. Germline V gene data show CDR1 as LGHDT and CDR2 as YNNKEL (reference sequence). The CDR3 loop is CASSQGGSVTGELFF. As DNA, the CDR3 is TGTGCCAGCAGCCAAGGTGGTAGTGTAACCGGGGAGCTGTTTTTT.

In its sample, this clone was seen once. The chain employs TRBV3-1 (or the pseudogene TRBV3-2) and TRBJ2-7, with D unclear. The germline V gene encodes CDR1 LGHDT and CDR2 YNNKEL (reference sequence). The V end was cut by 3 bases, the J end by 1 base, with 10 bases between. This CDR3 is built from 14 residues. CDR3 residues: CASSQTTGSYEQYF. In nucleotides, the CDR3 is TGTGCCAGCAGCCAGACGACTGGATCCTACGAGCAGTACTTC.

This clone is a singleton in its sample. The rearrangement joins TRBV7-9 to TRBJ1-4, with D unresolved. In germline, CDR1 is SEHNR, CDR2 FQNEAQ (reference sequence). The V gene lost 0 bases and the J gene lost 5 bases, with 13 bases spanning the gap. The CDR3 totals 16 residues. CDR3 loop: CASSLADLKINEKLFF. Here the CDR3 DNA reads TGTGCCAGCAGCTTAGCCGATCTTAAGATCAATGAAAAACTGTTTTTT. Filled out from reference TRBV7-9 and TRBJ1-4, the complete variable domain reads DTGVSQNPRHKITKRGQNVTFRCDPISEHNRLYWYRQTLGQGPEFLTYFQNEAQLEKSRLLSDRFSAERPKGSFSTLEIQRTEQGDSAMYLCASSLADLKINEKLFFGSGTQLSVL.

The gene calls are TRBV7-9 and TRBJ2-7; TRBD1 agrees at 9 bases. The CDR3 runs to 15 residues. The germline V gene encodes CDR1 SEHNR and CDR2 FQNEAQ (reference sequence). Trimming cost V 7 bases and J 2 bases; bases outside gene matches: 9. In DNA, the CDR3 is TGTGCCAGCATCACAGGGGGCAGCTCCACCTACGAGCAGTACTTC. It codes for CASITGGSSTYEQYF. Combining the CDR3 with reference TRBV7-9 and TRBJ2-7 gives the whole variable domain DTGVSQNPRHKITKRGQNVTFRCDPISEHNRLYWYRQTLGQGPEFLTYFQNEAQLEKSRLLSDRFSAERPKGSFSTLEIQRTEQGDSAMYLCASITGGSSTYEQYFGPGTRLTVT.

CDR3 DNA sequence: TGTGCCAGCACTCAATTTAGCGGGGGGATCTACAATGAGCAGTTCTTC. Translation: CASTQFSGGIYNEQFF. This chain connects TRBV27 to TRBJ2-1, with TRBD2 matching over 10 bases. The CDR3 consists of 16 residues. Germline values: CDR1 MNHEY, CDR2 SMNVEV (reference sequence). Trimming cost V 7 bases and J 3 bases; bases outside gene matches: 9.

Regarding this clone: This CDR3 is also generated by other DNA sequences in the sample. The rearrangement uses TRBV27 and TRBJ2-6; D remains ambiguous. The CDR3 contains 14 residues. The germline gives CDR1 MNHEY, CDR2 SMNVEV (reference sequence). With 4 bases removed from V and 0 bases from J, the gap between germline ends came to 4 bases. In nucleotides, the CDR3 is TGTGCCAGCAGTTCCCTCTCTGGGGCCAACGTCCTGACTTTC. This gives the protein CASSSLSGANVLTF. The whole variable domain, filled in from reference TRBV27 and TRBJ2-6, reads EAQVTQNPRYLITVTGKKLTVTCSQNMNHEYMSWYRQDPGLGLRQIYYSMNVEVTDKGDVPEGYKVSRKEKRNFPLILESPSPNQTSLYFCASSSLSGANVLTFGAGSRLTVL.